These T cell receptor beta chains were read from a single sample in a study of blood T cell repertoires in COVID-19. Produced via immunoSEQ multiplex PCR; TCRdb's table is partial and in-frame only. The data contain around 300,000 clones, 65% to 90% of them seen just once; the ten biggest clones take up more than 10%. The sequenced material came from peripheral blood. These receptors originate from a human donor in a cohort sampled during active COVID-19. Each CDR3 is given with its conserved first and last residue. The D gene is left open where the match is weak. Size tells how often a clone was seen (once, few, many) or the class of an expanded clone, and some rows leave it out.

j_call | clone_size | d_call | v_call | cdr3_nt | cdr3_aa
TRBJ2-3 | - | TRBD1 | TRBV7-6 | TGTGCCAGCAGCCACCGGGACAGGGGGCAAGGCCTGCCGCAGTATTTT | CASSHRDRGQGLPQYF
TRBJ2-5 | - | TRBD1 | TRBV6-5 | TGTGCCAGCAGTAACGGACAGGGGATAGTGGAGACCCAGTACTTC | CASSNGQGIVETQYF
TRBJ1-1 | - | - | TRBV7-2 | TGTGCCAGCAGCTTAAGGGGAGGGGAAGCTTTCTTT | CASSLRGGEAFF
TRBJ2-3 | - | - | TRBV9 | TGTGCCAGCAGCGTTTCTCTAGGGAGCGGGTCCACAGATACGCAGTATTTT | CASSVSLGSGSTDTQYF
TRBJ1-2 | - | - | TRBV29-1 | TGCAGCGTTTACATTCTCGTCTATGGCTACACCTTC | CSVYILVYGYTF
TRBJ2-7 | - | TRBD2 | TRBV7-9 | TGTGCCAGCAGCTATAGCGGGCACCACTCCTACGAGCAGTACTTC | CASSYSGHHSYEQYF
TRBJ2-3 | once | - | TRBV20-1 | TGCAGTGCCCCCGAGGTAGGGCGGGAGTATTTT | CSAPEVGREYF
TRBJ1-2 | - | TRBD1 | TRBV9 | TGTGCCAGCAGCGTAGGGGACAGGAGAATTCGGGGGACCGGCTACACCTTC | CASSVGDRRIRGTGYTF
TRBJ2-1 | - | - | TRBV19 | TGTGCCAGTAGTGGGCGGGGTGAGCAGTTCTTC | CASSGRGEQFF
TRBJ2-6 | - | - | TRBV5-4 | TGTGCCAGCACCATAGGGGTTTACGAGGCCAACGTCCTGACTTTC | CASTIGVYEANVLTF
TRBJ1-6 | few | - | TRBV11-2 | TGTGCCAGCAGCTTAGTCGGTTCACCCCTCCACTTT | CASSLVGSPLHF
TRBJ2-6 | - | - | TRBV19 | TGTGCCAGTAGTACCTCAGGGGCAGGGGCCAACGTCCTGACTTTC | CASSTSGAGANVLTF
TRBJ2-1 | - | TRBD2 | TRBV24-1 | TGTGCCACCGGAAGGGGGACTAGCAACGATGAGCAGTTCTTC | CATGRGTSNDEQFF
TRBJ1-3 | - | - | TRBV5-1 | TGCGCCAGCAGCCAGGGGATCTCTGGAAACACCATATATTTT | CASSQGISGNTIYF
TRBJ2-2 | - | - | TRBV21-1 | TGTGCCAGCAGCAGAAAAAAACCGGGACAGAACACCGGGGAGCTGTTTTTT | CASSRKKPGQNTGELFF
TRBJ2-4 | few | - | TRBV21-1 | TGTGCCAGCAGCAAAAGGCGGCAAAGGATGTCCAAAAACATTCAGTACTTC | CASSKRRQRMSKNIQYF
TRBJ2-2 | - | - | TRBV2 | TGTGCCAGCAGGGGGCAAGACACCGGGGAGCTGTTTTTT | CASRGQDTGELFF
TRBJ2-1 | - | TRBD2 | TRBV19 | TGTGCCAGTAGCCCCGGGACTAGCGGGGACTTCACGTTCTTC | CASSPGTSGDFTFF
TRBJ1-5 | - | - | TRBV7-8 | TGTGCCAGCAGCCCAGATAGCAATCAGCCCCAGCATTTT | CASSPDSNQPQHF
TRBJ2-3 | medium-sized | TRBD2 | TRBV2 | TGTGCCAGCAGTGCCGGGACTAGCAGAACATATAGCACAGATACGCAGTATTTT | CASSAGTSRTYSTDTQYF
TRBJ1-2 | once | - | TRBV3-1/TRBV3-2 | TGTGCCAGCAGCCACGAACTAACACCATATGGCTACACCTTC | CASSHELTPYGYTF
TRBJ2-5 | - | TRBD2 | TRBV13 | TGTGCCAGCAGTCTTAGGGGGACTAGCGGGAGGGCCGGTGAGACCCAGTACTTC | CASSLRGTSGRAGETQYF
TRBJ1-4 | - | TRBD1 | TRBV5-5 | TGTGCCAGCAGCTTGGGGACAGGGGGAGAAAAACTGTTTTTT | CASSLGTGGEKLFF
TRBJ1-4 | - | - | TRBV3-1/TRBV3-2 | TGTGCCAGCAGCCAAGGTCGAGGGGGACCTGGTAATGAAAAACTGTTTTTT | CASSQGRGGPGNEKLFF
TRBJ2-5 | - | TRBD1 | TRBV7-8 | TGTGCCAGCAGCAGCCCGGGGGGACAGGGCGTCGGAGAGACCCAGTACTTC | CASSSPGGQGVGETQYF
TRBJ2-5 | - | - | TRBV7-2 | TGTGCCAGCAGCCTAACAGGGCTTGGGGAGACCCAGTACTTC | CASSLTGLGETQYF
TRBJ2-5 | - | TRBD2 | TRBV7-9 | TGTGCCAGCAGCTCGGCTAGCGGGATTCGAGAGACCCAGTACTTC | CASSSASGIRETQYF
TRBJ2-3 | - | - | TRBV21-1 | TGTGCCAGCAGAGGGCGGGAGGACCTCACAGATACGCAGTATTTT | CASRGREDLTDTQYF
TRBJ2-7 | - | TRBD2 | TRBV6-6 | TGTGCCAGCAGGGGTAGCGGGATCTCCTACGAGCAGTACTTC | CASRGSGISYEQYF
TRBJ2-2 | - | TRBD2 | TRBV7-7 | TGTGCTATTTTAGCGGGAGAAAGATTCGGGGAGCTGTTTTTT | CAILAGERFGELFF
TRBJ2-3 | once | TRBD1 | TRBV19 | TGTGCCAGTAGTATCCGAGACAGGGGATCAGATACGCAGTATTTT | CASSIRDRGSDTQYF
TRBJ2-3 | once | TRBD2 | TRBV30 | TGTGCCTGGAGAGAAGCGGGAGGGGGATTTAGCACAGATACGCAGTATTTT | CAWREAGGGFSTDTQYF
TRBJ2-7 | - | TRBD2 | TRBV3-1/TRBV3-2 | TGTGCCAGCACCACCGGGACTAGCGGGTTCCACGAGCAGTACTTC | CASTTGTSGFHEQYF
TRBJ2-3 | few | TRBD2 | TRBV3-1/TRBV3-2 | TGTGCCGTCGCGGGGGGCACAGATACGCAGTATTTT | CAVAGGTDTQYF
TRBJ2-1 | - | - | TRBV4-1 | TGCGCCAGCAGCCAAGAGGAGGCTGGAATTTTCTTC | CASSQEEAGIFF
TRBJ1-6 | - | TRBD1 | TRBV7-9 | TGTGCCAGCAGCTTAGGACAGGGGGCGCCGGCCAGATCACCCCTCCACTTT | CASSLGQGAPARSPLHF
TRBJ2-5 | few | - | TRBV18 | TGTGCCAGCTCATTGGGTCCCGCGGGGGAGACCCAGTACTTC | CASSLGPAGETQYF
TRBJ2-4 | - | - | TRBV10-1 | TGCGCCAGCAAAAAGGCTAGATCCCTAGCCAAAAACATTCAGTACTTC | CASKKARSLAKNIQYF
TRBJ1-1 | - | - | TRBV12-3/TRBV12-4 | TGTGCCAGCAGTTCCGCGTACGGGGCTGAAGCTTTCTTT | CASSSAYGAEAFF
TRBJ2-3 | - | - | TRBV6-6 | TGTGCCAGCAGCCAGAGGACAGATACGCAGTATTTT | CASSQRTDTQYF
TRBJ1-5 | - | - | TRBV5-8 | TGTGCCAGCAGCTTGACCGGGGTCCCAAATCAGCCCCAGCATTTT | CASSLTGVPNQPQHF
TRBJ1-6 | few | - | TRBV28 | TGTGCCAGCAGTCCCTACGCCGCCGGTTCACCCCTCCACTTT | CASSPYAAGSPLHF